This T cell receptor (beta chain) was sequenced during a study of cytomegalovirus exposure and HLA in healthy donors. This PCR relied on a set of 60 Vbeta primers and 13 Jbeta primers. Method: immunoSEQ multiplex PCR; TCRdb's copy keeps in-frame clones and lacks some. The table has approximately 55,000 clones, over 75% seen once. CDR3 length: 15 residues. Germline V gene lookup returns CDR1 SGHVS and CDR2 FQNEAQ. V trimming: 1 base; J trimming: 5 bases; junction bases outside the gene matches: 6. A word on this clone: Its antigen is not identified.

Notes on the study in general: Most TCR sequences proved rare, with some public TCRs found in many donors. TCR beta sequences reportedly predicted the HLA-A and HLA-B alleles of most subjects accurately. A prior analysis recorded that most TCR beta V segments were productive about 90% or about 30% of the time.

This receptor was taken from a boy younger than 18 in good health and CMV-seropositive. This chain uses TRBV7-8 with TRBJ2-3, with 7 bases identical to TRBD2. Sequencing was carried out using PBMCs. CDR3 protein: CASSLGRTSKDTQYF. In DNA, the CDR3 is TGTGCCAGCAGCTTAGGCCGGACTAGTAAAGATACGCAGTATTTT. Full variable domain (outside the CDR3, taken from reference TRBV7-8 and TRBJ2-3): GAGVSQSPRYKVAKRGQDVALRCDPISGHVSLFWYQQALGQGPEFLTYFQNEAQLDKSGLPSDRFFAERPEGSVSTLKIQRTQQEDSAVYLCASSLGRTSKDTQYFGPGTRLTVL.